This T cell receptor (beta chain) was identified in a study of patients and donors after allogeneic stem cell transplantation. Per the germline V gene, CDR1 is ENHRY and CDR2 is SYGVKD. CDR3 size: 13 residues. The V segment lost 11 bases and the J segment 7 bases; nucleotides outside the gene matches: 9. MiXCR, run by TCRdb on the RT-PCR reads, gives a single entry per CDR3 protein. The sample records roughly 940,000 distinct CDR3 sequences, 18% being singletons. This sequence originates from a human donor who was either an allogeneic HSCT recipient or a stem cell or donor lymphocyte infusion donor (not recorded which). It is not recorded whose cells these are; they may come from a transplant donor. This chain joins TRBV10-3 and TRBJ2-2; 8 bases line up with TRBD1. The sequencing input was blood, either unsorted or a sorted T cell fraction (not recorded which). For the CDR3, the DNA is TGTGCCTCCGGGACAGGCTCCGTCGGGGAGCTGTTTTTT. This encodes CASGTGSVGELFF.